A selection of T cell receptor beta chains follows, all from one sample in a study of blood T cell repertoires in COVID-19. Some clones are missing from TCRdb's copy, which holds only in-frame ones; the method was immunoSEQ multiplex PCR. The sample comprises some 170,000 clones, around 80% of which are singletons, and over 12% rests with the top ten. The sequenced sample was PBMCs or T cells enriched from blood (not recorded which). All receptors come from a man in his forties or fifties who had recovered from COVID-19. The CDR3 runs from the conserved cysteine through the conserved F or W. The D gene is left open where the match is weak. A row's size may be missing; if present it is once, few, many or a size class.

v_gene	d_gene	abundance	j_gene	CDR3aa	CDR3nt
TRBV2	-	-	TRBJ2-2	CASTMPGANTGELFF	TGTGCCAGCACTATGCCAGGCGCGAACACCGGGGAGCTGTTTTTT
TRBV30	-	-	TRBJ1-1	CAWTIGQWNTEAFF	TGTGCCTGGACTATCGGACAATGGAACACTGAAGCTTTCTTT
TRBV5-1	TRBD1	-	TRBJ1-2	CASSQTGDYGYTF	TGCGCCAGCAGCCAAACAGGGGACTATGGCTACACCTTC
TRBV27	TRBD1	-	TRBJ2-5	CASSTSGGGETQYF	TGTGCCAGCAGTACGTCAGGGGGCGGGGAGACCCAGTACTTC
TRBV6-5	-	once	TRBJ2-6	CASTGYNSGANVLTF	TGTGCCAGCACGGGGTACAACTCTGGGGCCAACGTCCTGACTTTC
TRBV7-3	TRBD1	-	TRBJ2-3	CASSPGGGVPTDTQYF	TGTGCCAGCAGCCCAGGGGGCGGGGTCCCAACAGATACGCAGTATTTT
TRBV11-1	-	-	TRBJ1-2	CASSQEEVGQTYTF	TGTGCCAGCAGCCAGGAAGAAGTGGGGCAGACCTACACCTTC
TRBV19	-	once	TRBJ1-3	CASSRQGQRLSGNTIYF	TGTGCCAGTAGTAGGCAGGGACAACGCTTGTCTGGAAACACCATATATTTT
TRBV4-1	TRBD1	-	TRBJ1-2	CASSQLTGPTNYGYTF	TGCGCCAGCAGCCAGCTGACAGGGCCCACTAACTATGGCTACACCTTC
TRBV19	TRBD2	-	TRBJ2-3	CASNPRGGFSTDTQYF	TGTGCCTCGAACCCCCGGGGGGGCTTTAGCACAGATACGCAGTATTTT
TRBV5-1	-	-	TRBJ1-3	CASSLEGVYSGNTIYF	TGCGCCAGCAGCTTGGAGGGGGTATACTCTGGAAACACCATATATTTT
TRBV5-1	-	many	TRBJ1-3	CASSADSFAGNTIYF	TGCGCCAGCAGCGCGGACAGTTTCGCTGGAAACACCATATATTTT
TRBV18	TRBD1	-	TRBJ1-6	CASSPGTDDSPLHF	TGTGCCAGCTCCCCCGGGACAGATGATTCACCCCTCCACTTT
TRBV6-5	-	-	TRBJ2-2	CASTSSTGELFF	TGTGCCAGCACTAGTAGCACCGGGGAGCTGTTTTTT
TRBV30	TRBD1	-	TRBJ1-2	CACTWTGDYGYTF	TGTGCCTGTACCTGGACAGGGGACTATGGCTACACCTTC
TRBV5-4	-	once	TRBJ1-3	CASSRKLAGTLSGNTIYF	TGTGCCAGCAGCAGGAAGCTGGCCGGGACACTCTCTGGAAACACCATATATTTT
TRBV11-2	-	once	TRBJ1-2	CASSKTETNYGYTF	TGTGCCAGCAGCAAGACAGAAACTAACTATGGCTACACCTTC
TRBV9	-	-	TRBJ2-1	CASSVRGTNSYNEQFF	TGTGCCAGCAGCGTTCGGGGGACCAACTCCTACAATGAGCAGTTCTTC
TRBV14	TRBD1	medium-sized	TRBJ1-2	CASSQARGNGYTF	TGTGCCAGCAGCCAAGCCAGGGGGAATGGCTACACCTTC
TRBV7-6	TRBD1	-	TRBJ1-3	CASSHDRGPGNTIYF	TGTGCCAGCAGCCACGACAGGGGCCCTGGAAACACCATATATTTT
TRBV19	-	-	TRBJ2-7	CASSPRTGDYEQYF	TGTGCCAGTAGTCCTCGGACGGGGGACTACGAGCAGTACTTC
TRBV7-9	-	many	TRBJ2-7	CASSLRQGHEQYF	TGTGCCAGCAGCTTGAGGCAGGGCCACGAGCAGTACTTC
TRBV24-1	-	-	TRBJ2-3	CATSGRGTTDTQYF	TGTGCCACCAGTGGAAGGGGGACCACAGATACGCAGTATTTT
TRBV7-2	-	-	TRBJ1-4	CASRRDNRGEKLFF	TGTGCCAGCAGGAGGGACAATCGCGGCGAAAAACTGTTTTTT
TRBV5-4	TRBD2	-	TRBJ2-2	CASTGGLAAGELFF	TGTGCCAGCACCGGGGGACTAGCGGCCGGGGAGCTGTTTTTT
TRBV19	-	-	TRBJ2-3	CASTPGNTDTQYF	TGTGCCAGTACCCCGGGGAACACAGATACGCAGTATTTT
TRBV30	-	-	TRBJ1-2	CAWSVSGAGYTF	TGTGCCTGGAGTGTATCAGGGGCTGGCTACACCTTC
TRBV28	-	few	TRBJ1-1	CASSSLPMQANTEAFF	TGTGCCAGCAGTTCCCTACCGATGCAGGCGAACACTGAAGCTTTCTTT
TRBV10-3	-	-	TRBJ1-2	CAISGTAAGYTF	TGTGCCATCAGTGGGACAGCAGCTGGCTACACCTTC
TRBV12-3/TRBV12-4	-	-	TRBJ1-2	CASSLALRAGYTF	TGTGCCAGCAGTTTAGCGCTCAGGGCGGGCTACACCTTC
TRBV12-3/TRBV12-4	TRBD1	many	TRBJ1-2	CASSKGTVYGYTF	TGTGCCAGCAGCAAAGGGACAGTCTATGGCTACACCTTC
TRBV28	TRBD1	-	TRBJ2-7	CASSRTGYEQYF	TGTGCCAGCAGTCGGACAGGTTACGAGCAGTACTTC
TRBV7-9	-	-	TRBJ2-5	CASSLSLAGETQYF	TGTGCCAGCAGCTTAAGTCTCGCAGGGGAGACCCAGTACTTC
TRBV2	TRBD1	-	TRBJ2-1	CASSGQGGNEQFF	TGTGCCAGCAGTGGACAGGGGGGGAATGAGCAGTTCTTC
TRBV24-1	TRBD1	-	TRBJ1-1	CATSDDRGGGTEAFF	TGTGCCACCAGTGACGACAGGGGCGGGGGCACTGAAGCTTTCTTT
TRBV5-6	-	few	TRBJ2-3	CASIYRGTDTQYF	TGTGCCAGCATCTACAGGGGCACAGATACGCAGTATTTT
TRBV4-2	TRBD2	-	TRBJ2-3	CASSQDGGPSGRTDTQYF	TGTGCCAGCAGCCAAGATGGAGGGCCCAGCGGGAGAACAGATACGCAGTATTTT
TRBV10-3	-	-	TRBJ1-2	CAISESPGGTYGYTF	TGTGCCATCAGTGAGTCCCCTGGGGGGACCTATGGCTACACCTTC
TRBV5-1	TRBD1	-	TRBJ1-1	CASSPRTGGANTEAFF	TGCGCCAGCAGCCCACGCACAGGGGGCGCAAACACTGAAGCTTTCTTT
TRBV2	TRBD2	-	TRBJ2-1	CASSRAGASYNEQFF	TGTGCCAGCAGCAGAGCGGGGGCCTCCTACAATGAGCAGTTCTTC
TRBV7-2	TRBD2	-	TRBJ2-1	CASSPTSSGGLYNEQFF	TGTGCCAGCAGCCCGACCTCTAGCGGGGGGCTATACAATGAGCAGTTCTTC
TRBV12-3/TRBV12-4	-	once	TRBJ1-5	CASSLNDGQPQHF	TGTGCCAGCAGTTTAAACGATGGCCAGCCCCAGCATTTT
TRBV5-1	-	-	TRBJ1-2	CASSLGQNYGYTF	TGCGCCAGCAGCTTGGGACAGAACTATGGCTACACCTTC
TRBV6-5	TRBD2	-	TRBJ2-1	CASSGLAGVNEQFF	TGTGCCAGCAGCGGACTAGCGGGGGTTAATGAGCAGTTCTTC
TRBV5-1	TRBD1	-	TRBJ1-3	CASSPTGEFGNTIYF	TGCGCCAGCAGCCCCACAGGGGAATTTGGAAACACCATATATTTT
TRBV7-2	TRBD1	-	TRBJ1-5	CASSLNPRGLGQPQHF	TGTGCCAGCAGCTTAAACCCCAGGGGGCTCGGTCAGCCCCAGCATTTT
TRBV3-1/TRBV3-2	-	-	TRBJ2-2	CASSQGGYTGELFF	TGTGCCAGCAGCCAAGGCGGGTACACCGGGGAGCTGTTTTTT
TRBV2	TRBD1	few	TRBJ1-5	CASRTGEIGNQPQHF	TGTGCCAGCAGGACAGGGGAGATCGGCAATCAGCCCCAGCATTTT
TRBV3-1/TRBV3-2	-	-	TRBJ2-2	CASSQGLLGRSNTGELFF	TGTGCCAGCAGCCAAGGGCTTCTGGGGCGGTCGAACACCGGGGAGCTGTTTTTT
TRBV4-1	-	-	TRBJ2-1	CASSFGQTSNEQFF	TGCGCCAGCAGCTTTGGACAGACGTCCAATGAGCAGTTCTTC
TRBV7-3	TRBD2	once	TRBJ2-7	CASSPAGVYEQYF	TGTGCCAGCAGCCCAGCGGGGGTCTACGAGCAGTACTTC
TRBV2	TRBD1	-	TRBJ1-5	CASSFGQGQGNQPQHF	TGTGCCAGCAGCTTTGGACAGGGTCAAGGCAATCAGCCCCAGCATTTT